What follows are 18 T cell receptor beta chains derived from one specimen sequenced in a study of cytotoxic CD8 clonotypes in ibrutinib-treated CLL. TCRdb keeps only in-frame clones here, not all; method: immunoSEQ multiplex PCR. The sample contains around 91,000 clones, around 83% of which appear only once. Sequences were derived from PBMCs, sampled before ibrutinib treatment. The source is a human donor with chronic lymphocytic leukemia.

In its sample, this clone was seen once. The genes are TRBV9 and TRBJ2-4; TRBD1 matches at 9 bases. The J segment lost 1 base and the V segment lost 4 bases, leaving 6 bases of the junction unmatched. The CDR3 has 16 residues. Germline V gene data show CDR1 as SGDLS and CDR2 as YYNGEE. The CDR3 spells CASSPSTGGAKNIQYF. The CDR3 coding sequence is TGTGCCAGCAGCCCCTCGACAGGGGGGGCCAAAAACATTCAGTACTTC.

The chain joins TRBV18 to TRBJ2-5; D not certain. V was shortened by 6 bases and J by 2 bases, with 4 bases between the two germline ends. The germline V gene has CDR1 KGHSH and CDR2 LQKENI. The CDR3 runs to 11 residues. The CDR3 region has the DNA TGTGCCAGCTCCATACAAGAGACCCAGTACTTC. It translates to CASSIQETQYF.

The genes are TRBV5-6 and TRBJ1-3, with a tentative D call TRBD1 (5 bases). The CDR3 loop spans 15 amino acids. Trimming cost V 4 bases and J 2 bases, with 13 bases left between them. Germline V gene sequence: CDR1 SGHDT, CDR2 YYEEEE. CDR3 nucleotides: TGTGCCAGCAGCCGGAGGGGTTATACTGGAAACACCATATATTTT. Protein sequence: CASSRRGYTGNTIYF.

The gene calls are TRBV30 and TRBJ1-1, with D tentatively TRBD1 (6 bases). This CDR3 comprises 13 residues. Germline CDR1 and CDR2: GTSNPN and SVGIG (reference sequence). Trimming stripped 4 bases from V and 3 bases from J, with 12 bases between. Here the CDR3 reads CAWTPGGHTEAFF. The CDR3 DNA reads as TGTGCCTGGACCCCCGGGGGGCACACTGAAGCTTTCTTT. Looking up the rest from reference TRBV30 and TRBJ1-1 gives the full variable domain: SQTIHQWPATLVQPVGSPLSLECTVEGTSNPNLYWYRQAAGRGLQLLFYSVGIGQISSEVPQNLSASRPQDRQFILSSKKLLLSDSGFYLCAWTPGGHTEAFFGQGTRLTVV.

V gene TRBV6-5 combines with J gene TRBJ2-7, with D perhaps TRBD1 (5 bases). Trimming pared 2 bases from V and 2 bases from J, leaving 7 bases between. Germline V gene lookup returns CDR1 MNHEY and CDR2 SVGAGI. The CDR3 is 13 residues long. The CDR3 nucleotides are TGTGCCAGCAGTTACGGGGCTACCTACGAGCAGTACTTC. It specifies CASSYGATYEQYF.

The chain is built from TRBV11-2 and TRBJ1-2; D not resolved. The V end was cut by 0 bases, the J end by 0 bases, with 8 bases between. The CDR3 sequence is 15 residues long. Germline values: CDR1 SGHAT, CDR2 FQNNGV. Here the CDR3 DNA reads TGTGCCAGCAGCTTAGAGGCGGTCACTAACTATGGCTACACCTTC. The encoded protein is CASSLEAVTNYGYTF.

The chain links TRBV20-1 to TRBJ1-2; no reliable D call. This CDR3 comprises 11 residues. V dropped 6 bases and J dropped 4 bases, with 9 bases sitting between them. Germline V gene sequence: CDR1 DFQATT, CDR2 SNEGSKA (reference sequence). The chain's CDR3 is CSASRLYGYTF. The CDR3, as DNA: TGCAGTGCCTCGCGACTCTATGGCTACACCTTC.

The genes are TRBV20-1 and TRBJ2-7; no definite D call. This CDR3 spans 11 amino acids. The germline V gene encodes CDR1 DFQATT and CDR2 SNEGSKA (reference sequence). Trimming took off 3 bases at V and 5 bases at J, with 8 bases between the two ends. The CDR3 here is CSASLANEQYF. The CDR3 DNA reads as TGCAGTGCTAGTCTGGCGAACGAGCAGTACTTC.

The chain combines TRBV29-1 with TRBJ2-5, with TRBD2 matching over 12 bases. Germline trimming cut 1 base from V and 2 bases from J; bases unmatched to any gene: 2. Germline values: CDR1 SQVTM, CDR2 ANQGSEA. The CDR3 is 15 amino acids. The chain's CDR3 is CSVEGTSGTQETQYF. DNA of the CDR3: TGCAGCGTTGAAGGGACTAGCGGGACTCAAGAGACCCAGTACTTC.

The chain is built from TRBV5-6 and TRBJ1-1; D call uncertain. CDR1 and CDR2 from the germline V gene are SGHDT and YYEEEE. The CDR3 consists of 13 residues. V was pared by 3 bases and J by 4 bases, with 10 bases between. In DNA, the CDR3 is TGTGCCAGCAGCTCCGGACTGAGCACTGAAGCTTTCTTT. This sequence encodes CASSSGLSTEAFF.

This chain connects TRBV5-8 to TRBJ2-2; D is unclear. The V end was cut by 3 bases, the J end by 5 bases, with 17 bases between. This CDR3 has 16 residues. Germline CDR1 reads SGHTS; CDR2 reads YDEGEE. The CDR3 bases are TGTGCCAGCAGCTCACCGACTGCGCTAAAAACCGGGGAGCTGTTTTTT. This gives the protein CASSSPTALKTGELFF.

The CDR3 nucleotides are TGTGCCAGCAGCCCGGATTACGAGCAGTACTTC. Amino acids: CASSPDYEQYF. This chain links TRBV7-9 with TRBJ2-7; unclear D gene. V shed 5 bases and J shed 4 bases, with 6 bases lying between them. The CDR3 is made up of 11 amino acids. Germline lookup yields CDR1 SEHNR and CDR2 FQNEAQ (reference sequence).

This CDR3 is CASSLIGGEQFF. DNA of the CDR3: TGTGCCAGCAGTTTAATAGGGGGGGAGCAGTTCTTC. The chain employs TRBV27 and TRBJ2-1; either TRBD1 or TRBD2 may supply D (6 bases each). CDR3 length: 12 residues. V lost 2 bases and J lost 10, with 9 bases in between. CDR1 and CDR2 from the germline V gene are MNHEY and SMNVEV (reference sequence).

V and J are TRBV5-1 and TRBJ2-2; D is possibly TRBD1 (6 bases). This CDR3 comprises 17 residues. Between the trimmed V and J ends, which lost 4 bases and 3 bases, there was a span of 19 bases. Germline loops: CDR1 SGHRS, CDR2 YFSETQ. The CDR3 is CASSHTGHEGDTGELFF. The CDR3 nucleotides are TGCGCCAGCAGCCATACGGGACATGAAGGGGACACCGGGGAGCTGTTTTTT.

The chain has TRBV7-2 and TRBJ2-7; tentatively, D is TRBD2 (5 bases). The CDR3 covers 15 residues. The V and J ends lost 1 base and 1 base respectively, with 11 bases between them. Germline lookup yields CDR1 SGHTA and CDR2 FQGNSA. This CDR3 reads CASSLGRAASYEQYF. The CDR3 DNA sequence: TGTGCCAGCAGCTTAGGGCGGGCGGCTTCCTACGAGCAGTACTTC.

J is TRBJ2-1 and V is TRBV27, with 14 bases fitting TRBD2. The germline V gene has CDR1 MNHEY and CDR2 SMNVEV (reference sequence). V shed 8 bases, J shed 1 base, and the junction held 10 bases outside the gene matches. The CDR3 is 18 amino acids. This CDR3 reads CASQPGLAGVGSYNEQFF. In nucleotides, the CDR3 is TGTGCCAGCCAACCGGGACTAGCGGGAGTGGGTTCCTACAATGAGCAGTTCTTC.

The V and J genes are TRBV5-1 and TRBJ2-2; no definite D call. Trimming cost V 4 bases and J 1 base, with 8 bases left between them. From germline, CDR1 is SGHRS and CDR2 YFSETQ. This CDR3 region has 14 residues. In DNA, the CDR3 is TGCGCCAGCAGCCGGACCGGGAACACCGGGGAGCTGTTTTTT. It is translated as CASSRTGNTGELFF.

This sequence joins TRBV5-1 and TRBJ2-2; no clear D. Deletions cut 0 bases from V and 5 bases from J, with 11 bases between. The CDR3 runs 15 residues. Per the germline V gene, CDR1 is SGHRS and CDR2 is YFSETQ. CDR3 sequence reads: CASSLVADITGELFF. For the CDR3, the DNA is TGCGCCAGCAGCTTGGTTGCGGATATTACCGGGGAGCTGTTTTTT. The variable domain in full, completed from reference TRBV5-1 and TRBJ2-2, reads KAGVTQTPRYLIKTRGQQVTLSCSPISGHRSVSWYQQTPGQGLQFLFEYFSETQRNKGNFPGRFSGRQFSNSRSEMNVSTLELGDSALYLCASSLVADITGELFFGEGSRLTVL.